This TCR beta chain was recovered during a study of Ad26.COV2.S vaccination and SARS-CoV-2 variants. A word on this clone: Other DNA sequences in this specimen translate into the identical CDR3.

Generated by immunoSEQ multiplex PCR, the TCRdb table keeps only in-frame clones and is missing some. The table shows 300,000 to 400,000 clones, with roughly 91% occurring only once. Treatment indicated: roughly 20 received Ad26.COV2.S at low or high dose, single or two shots; about 5 received placebo; per-sample allocation not given. Collection of the samples took place on day 63 after the first injection of vaccine or placebo. The vaccine delivered Wuhan-strain SARS-CoV-2 spike through an Ad26 vector. Trimming shortened V by 2 bases and J by 2 bases, and 6 bases separated the two germline ends. The CDR3 sequence is 13 residues long. In germline, CDR1 is MNHNS, CDR2 SASEGT.

Sample: peripheral blood, taken in a trial of Ad26.COV2.S vaccine versus placebo. The clonotype was recovered from a person between 18 and 59 years old who received the Ad26.COV2.S COVID-19 vaccine or a placebo. The rearrangement uses TRBV6-1 and TRBJ1-2; no clear D gene. CDR3 amino acids: CASSELGNYGYTF. The CDR3 DNA is TGTGCCAGCAGTGAACTGGGGAACTATGGCTACACCTTC.